Each of the 13 T cell receptor beta chains below was sequenced from the same sample in a study of shared clonotypes between healthy human individuals. Profiling relied on immunoSEQ multiplex PCR, and the TCRdb table lists in-frame clones only, not all of them. The sample records under 1 million clones, around 93% being singletons. CD45RO-negative CD8 cells positively selected for CCR7 made up the naive population, which excluded terminally differentiated effector memory CD45RA+ cells. Sequenced sample: naive CD8+ T cells sorted from blood. The receptors originated from a man under 40 in good health.

The chain couples TRBV27 to TRBJ2-7; D ambiguous. Germline CDR1 MNHEY, CDR2 SMNVEV (reference sequence). The CDR3 runs 14 residues. The V end was cut by 3 bases, the J end by 3 bases, with 12 bases between. DNA for the CDR3: TGTGCCAGCAGTTTGTTCGGGCAGAACTACGAGCAGTACTTC. Its protein is CASSLFGQNYEQYF.

The rearrangement uses TRBV7-3 and TRBJ2-1; the match to TRBD2 covers 13 bases. The V segment lost 5 bases and the J segment 8 bases; nucleotides outside the gene matches: 6. This CDR3 comprises 15 residues. Germline V CDR1 and CDR2: SGHTA, FQGTGA. Here the CDR3 DNA reads TGTGCCAGCAGCGCATGGACTAGCGGGAGCTATGAGCAGTTCTTC. This gives the protein CASSAWTSGSYEQFF.

This chain joins TRBV29-1 and TRBJ2-1, with TRBD1 matching 7 bases. V shed 8 bases and J 5 bases; nucleotides not matched to a gene: 12. Looked up from germline, CDR1 is SQVTM and CDR2 is ANQGSEA. This CDR3 is 14 amino acids long. The CDR3 is CSHSGQVLNNEQFF. The CDR3 nucleotides are TGCAGCCACTCAGGACAGGTTCTAAACAATGAGCAGTTCTTC.

The chain carries TRBV6-4 and TRBJ2-3, with 9 bases aligning to TRBD2. CDR1 and CDR2 from the germline V gene are MRHNA and SNTAGT. J was trimmed by 8 bases and V by 0 bases; bases with no gene match: 12. The CDR3 runs to 17 residues. The DNA of the CDR3 is TGTGCCAGCAGTGACTCTCGTGATAGCGGGGGTCCCAGTACGCAGTATTTT. Its protein product is CASSDSRDSGGPSTQYF.

The gene calls are TRBV27 and TRBJ2-7; D tentatively fits TRBD1 or TRBD2 (5 bases each). The CDR3 is 14 residues long. CDR1 and CDR2 from the germline V gene are MNHEY and SMNVEV (reference sequence). Trimming stripped 5 bases from V and 6 bases from J, with 17 bases between. Written as DNA, the CDR3 is TGTGCCAGCAGTCACGGGACGGGACGCCGCGAGCAGTACTTC. Translated: CASSHGTGRREQYF.

This rearrangement joins TRBV5-1 to TRBJ2-7; no clear D. In germline, CDR1 is SGHRS, CDR2 YFSETQ. The CDR3 consists of 9 residues. The CDR3 here is CAFFYEQYF. The DNA of the CDR3 is TGCGCATTCTTCTACGAGCAGTACTTC.

This chain joins TRBV6-1 and TRBJ1-1, with 8 nucleotides matching TRBD1. Germline V gene data show CDR1 as MNHNS and CDR2 as SASEGT. With 3 bases clipped from V and 1 base from J, the junction kept 4 bases outside the gene matches. This CDR3 comprises 15 residues. The CDR3 here is CASSDGTGWNTEAFF. The CDR3 DNA sequence: TGTGCCAGCAGTGACGGGACAGGTTGGAACACTGAAGCTTTCTTT.

This chain links TRBV7-8 with TRBJ2-7; 8 bases are shared with TRBD1. The CDR3 length is 15 residues. Per the germline V gene, CDR1 is SGHVS and CDR2 is FQNEAQ. With V trimmed by 5 bases and J by 3 bases, 9 bases remained unmatched. The CDR3 DNA follows: TGTGCCAGCAGCCAAAGGACAGGGTTGGGCTACGAGCAGTACTTC. Translated: CASSQRTGLGYEQYF.

For this clone: The sample holds other DNA sequences that translate to the same CDR3. The chain recombines TRBV4-1 with TRBJ2-1; D is unclear. The CDR3 is 13 residues long. Trimming pared 1 base from V and 6 bases from J, leaving 7 bases between. CDR1 is MGHRA, CDR2 YSYEKL, per germline. The CDR3 bases are TGCGCCAGCAGCCAAGCGTCGGGCAATGAGCAGTTCTTC. It codes for CASSQASGNEQFF.

This chain uses TRBV29-1 with TRBJ2-7; TRBD1 matches 7 bases. The CDR3 has 13 residues. CDR1 and CDR2 (germline): SQVTM, ANQGSEA. V gave up 7 bases and J gave up 7 bases; unmatched junction bases: 13. In DNA form, the CDR3 reads TGCAGCGCAAGGACAGGCGCGTTCAAAGAGCAGTACTTC. It codes for CSARTGAFKEQYF.

The V gene is TRBV7-3, the J gene TRBJ2-1, with D uncertain. The CDR3 runs 14 residues. Trimming took 0 bases from V and 7 from J, leaving 10 bases between them. Germline assignment: CDR1 SGHTA and CDR2 FQGTGA. For the CDR3, the DNA is TGTGCCAGCAGCTTAACGTCCAGTTCTAATGAGCAGTTCTTC. It translates to CASSLTSSSNEQFF. The variable domain in full, with the rest retrieved from reference TRBV7-3 and TRBJ2-1, is GAGVSQTPSNKVTEKGKYVELRCDPISGHTALYWYRQSLGQGPEFLIYFQGTGAADDSGLPNDRFFAVRPEGSVSTLKIQRTERGDSAVYLCASSLTSSSNEQFFGPGTRLTVL.

This clone was found many times. Other DNA sequences within the sample encode an identical CDR3. V gene TRBV9 combines with J gene TRBJ2-7; the D gene is possibly TRBD1 (6 bases). CDR3 size: 13 residues. Germline V gene data show CDR1 as SGDLS and CDR2 as YYNGEE. Between the trimmed V and J ends, which lost 4 bases and 3 bases, there was a span of 11 bases. Here the CDR3 reads CASSPGQNYEQYF. CDR3 bases: TGTGCCAGCAGCCCCGGACAGAACTACGAGCAGTACTTC.

This sequence joins TRBV5-4 and TRBJ2-2, with unresolved D. CDR3 length: 13 amino acids. Trimming stripped 4 bases from V and 7 bases from J, with 11 bases between. Germline CDR1 and CDR2: SGHNT and YYREEE (reference sequence). CDR3 bases: TGTGCCAGCAGCCCCCTAACCCGCGGGGAGCTGTTTTTT. Translation: CASSPLTRGELFF.